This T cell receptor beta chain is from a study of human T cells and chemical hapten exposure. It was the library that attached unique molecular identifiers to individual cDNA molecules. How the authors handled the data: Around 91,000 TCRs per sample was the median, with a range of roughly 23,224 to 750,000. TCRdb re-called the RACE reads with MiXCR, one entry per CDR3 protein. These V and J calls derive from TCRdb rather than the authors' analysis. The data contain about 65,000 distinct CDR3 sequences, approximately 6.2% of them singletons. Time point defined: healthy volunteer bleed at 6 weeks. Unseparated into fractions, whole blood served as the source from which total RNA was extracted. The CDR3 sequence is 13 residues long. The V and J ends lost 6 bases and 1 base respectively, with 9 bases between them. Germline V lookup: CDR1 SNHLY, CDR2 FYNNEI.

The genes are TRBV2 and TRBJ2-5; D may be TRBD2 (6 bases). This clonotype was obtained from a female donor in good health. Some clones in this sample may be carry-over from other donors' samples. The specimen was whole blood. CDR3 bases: TGTGCCAGCAGCTTAGCGGTCCAAGAGACCCAGTACTTC. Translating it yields CASSLAVQETQYF.